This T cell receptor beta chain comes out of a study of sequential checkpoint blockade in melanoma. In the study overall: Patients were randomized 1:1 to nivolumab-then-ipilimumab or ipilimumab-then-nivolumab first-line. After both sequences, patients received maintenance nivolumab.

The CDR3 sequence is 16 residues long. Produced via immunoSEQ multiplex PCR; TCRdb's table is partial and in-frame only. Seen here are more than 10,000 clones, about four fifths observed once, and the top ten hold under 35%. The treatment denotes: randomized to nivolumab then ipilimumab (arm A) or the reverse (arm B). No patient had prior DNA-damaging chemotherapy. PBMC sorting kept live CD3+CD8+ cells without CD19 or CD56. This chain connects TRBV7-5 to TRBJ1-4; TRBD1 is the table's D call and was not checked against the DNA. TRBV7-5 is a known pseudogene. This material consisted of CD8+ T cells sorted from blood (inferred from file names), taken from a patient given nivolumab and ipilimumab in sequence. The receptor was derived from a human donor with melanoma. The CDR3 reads CARSLWRVVGDEKLFF. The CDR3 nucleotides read TGTGCCAGAAGCTTATGGCGAGTTGTAGGGGATGAAAAACTGTTTTTT.